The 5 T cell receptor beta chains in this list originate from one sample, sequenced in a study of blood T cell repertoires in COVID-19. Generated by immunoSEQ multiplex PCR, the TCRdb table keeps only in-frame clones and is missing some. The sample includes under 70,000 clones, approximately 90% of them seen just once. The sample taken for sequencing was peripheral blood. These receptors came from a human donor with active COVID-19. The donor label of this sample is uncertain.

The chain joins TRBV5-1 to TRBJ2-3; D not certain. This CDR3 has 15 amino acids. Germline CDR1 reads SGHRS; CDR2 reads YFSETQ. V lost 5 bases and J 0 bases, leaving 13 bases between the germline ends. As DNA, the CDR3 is TGCGCCAGCAGTTATGTGAGTCCCAGCACAGATACGCAGTATTTT. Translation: CASSYVSPSTDTQYF.

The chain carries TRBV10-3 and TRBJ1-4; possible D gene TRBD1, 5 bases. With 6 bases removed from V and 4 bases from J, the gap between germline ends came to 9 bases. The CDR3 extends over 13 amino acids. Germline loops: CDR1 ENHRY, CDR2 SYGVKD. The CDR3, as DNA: TGTGCCATCAGGGCAGGGATTAATGAAAAACTGTTTTTT. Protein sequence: CAIRAGINEKLFF.

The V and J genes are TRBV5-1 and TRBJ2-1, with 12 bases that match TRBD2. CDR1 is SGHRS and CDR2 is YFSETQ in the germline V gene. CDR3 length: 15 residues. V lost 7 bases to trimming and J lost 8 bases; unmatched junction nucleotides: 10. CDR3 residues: CASRLRLAGGHEQFF. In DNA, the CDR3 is TGCGCCAGCCGACTTCGGCTAGCGGGGGGGCATGAGCAGTTCTTC. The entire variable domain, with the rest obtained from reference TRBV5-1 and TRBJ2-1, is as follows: KAGVTQTPRYLIKTRGQQVTLSCSPISGHRSVSWYQQTPGQGLQFLFEYFSETQRNKGNFPGRFSGRQFSNSRSEMNVSTLELGDSALYLCASRLRLAGGHEQFFGPGTRLTVL.

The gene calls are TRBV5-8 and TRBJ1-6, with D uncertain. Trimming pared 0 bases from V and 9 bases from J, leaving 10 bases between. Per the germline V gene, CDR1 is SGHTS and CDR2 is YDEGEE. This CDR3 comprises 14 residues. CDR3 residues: CASSLDYPASPLHF. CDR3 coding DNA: TGTGCCAGCAGCTTGGACTACCCGGCTTCACCCCTCCACTTT.

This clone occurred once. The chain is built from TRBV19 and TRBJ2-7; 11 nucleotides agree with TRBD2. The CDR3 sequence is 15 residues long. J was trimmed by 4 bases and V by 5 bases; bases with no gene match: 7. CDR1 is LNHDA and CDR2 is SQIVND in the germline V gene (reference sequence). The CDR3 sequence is CASSSIAGGPYEQYF. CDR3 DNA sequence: TGTGCCAGTAGTTCCATAGCGGGAGGGCCGTACGAGCAGTACTTC.